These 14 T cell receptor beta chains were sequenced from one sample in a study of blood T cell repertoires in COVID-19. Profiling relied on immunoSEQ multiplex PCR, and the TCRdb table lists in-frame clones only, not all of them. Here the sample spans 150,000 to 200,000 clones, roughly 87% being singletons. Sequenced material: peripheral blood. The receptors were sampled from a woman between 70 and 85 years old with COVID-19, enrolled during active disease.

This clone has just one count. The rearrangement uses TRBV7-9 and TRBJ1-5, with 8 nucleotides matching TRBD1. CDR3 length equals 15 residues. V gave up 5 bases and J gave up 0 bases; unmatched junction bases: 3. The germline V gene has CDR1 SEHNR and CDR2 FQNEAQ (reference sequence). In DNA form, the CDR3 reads TGTGCCAGCAGCGCACAGGGGGTTAGCAATCAGCCCCAGCATTTT. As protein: CASSAQGVSNQPQHF. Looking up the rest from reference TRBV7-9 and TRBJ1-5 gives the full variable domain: DTGVSQNPRHKITKRGQNVTFRCDPISEHNRLYWYRQTLGQGPEFLTYFQNEAQLEKSRLLSDRFSAERPKGSFSTLEIQRTEQGDSAMYLCASSAQGVSNQPQHFGDGTRLSIL.

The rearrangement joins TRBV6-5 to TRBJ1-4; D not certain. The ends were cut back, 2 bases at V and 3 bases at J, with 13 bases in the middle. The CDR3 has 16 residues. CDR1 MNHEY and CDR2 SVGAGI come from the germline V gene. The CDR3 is CASSYGPLLANEKLFF. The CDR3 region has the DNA TGTGCCAGCAGTTACGGGCCGCTGCTGGCTAATGAAAAACTGTTTTTT.

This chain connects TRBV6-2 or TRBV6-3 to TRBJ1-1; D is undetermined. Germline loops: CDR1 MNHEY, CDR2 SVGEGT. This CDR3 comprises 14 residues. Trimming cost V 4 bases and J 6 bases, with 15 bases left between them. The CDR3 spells CASSSGGRTSEAFF. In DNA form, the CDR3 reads TGTGCCAGCAGTTCGGGAGGCCGAACATCTGAAGCTTTCTTT.

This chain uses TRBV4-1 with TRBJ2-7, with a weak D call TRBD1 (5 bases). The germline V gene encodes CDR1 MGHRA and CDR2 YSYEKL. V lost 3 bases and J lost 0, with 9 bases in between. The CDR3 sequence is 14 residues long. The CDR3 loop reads CASSHRAYSYEQYF. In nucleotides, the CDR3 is TGCGCCAGCAGCCACAGGGCTTACTCCTACGAGCAGTACTTC.

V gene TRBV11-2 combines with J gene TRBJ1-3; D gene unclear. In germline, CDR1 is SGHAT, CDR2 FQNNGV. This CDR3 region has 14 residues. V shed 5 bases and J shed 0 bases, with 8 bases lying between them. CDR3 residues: CASSPRFSGNTIYF. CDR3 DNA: TGTGCCAGCAGCCCCCGGTTCTCTGGAAACACCATATATTTT.

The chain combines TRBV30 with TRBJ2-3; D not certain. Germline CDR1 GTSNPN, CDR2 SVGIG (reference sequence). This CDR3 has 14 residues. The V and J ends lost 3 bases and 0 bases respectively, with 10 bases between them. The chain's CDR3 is CAWRDFQSTDTQYF. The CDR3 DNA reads TGTGCCTGGAGAGACTTTCAGAGCACAGATACGCAGTATTTT.

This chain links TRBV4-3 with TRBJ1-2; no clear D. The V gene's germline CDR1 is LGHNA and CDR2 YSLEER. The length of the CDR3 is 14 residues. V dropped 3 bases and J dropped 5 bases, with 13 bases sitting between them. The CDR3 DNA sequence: TGCGCCAGCAGCCAGGGCGACCCGGGGTATGGCTACACCTTC. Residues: CASSQGDPGYGYTF.

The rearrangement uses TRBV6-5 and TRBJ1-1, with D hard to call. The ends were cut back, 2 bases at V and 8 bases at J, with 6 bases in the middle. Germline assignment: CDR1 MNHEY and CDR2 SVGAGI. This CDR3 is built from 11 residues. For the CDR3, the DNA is TGTGCCAGCAGTTACAGAGCCGAAGCTTTCTTT. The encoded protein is CASSYRAEAFF.

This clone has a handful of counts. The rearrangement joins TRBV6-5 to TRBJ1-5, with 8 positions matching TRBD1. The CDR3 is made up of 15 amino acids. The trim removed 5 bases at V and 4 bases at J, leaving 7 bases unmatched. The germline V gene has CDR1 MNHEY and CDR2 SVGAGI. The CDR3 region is CASSLNRDRNQPQHF. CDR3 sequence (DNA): TGTGCCAGCAGTCTTAACAGGGACAGGAATCAGCCCCAGCATTTT.

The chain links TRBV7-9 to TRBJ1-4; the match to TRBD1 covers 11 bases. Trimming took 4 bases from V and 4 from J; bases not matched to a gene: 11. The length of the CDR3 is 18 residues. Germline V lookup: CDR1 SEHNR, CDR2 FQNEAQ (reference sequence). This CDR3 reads CASSSESGTGGLNEKLFF. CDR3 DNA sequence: TGTGCCAGCAGCTCCGAATCCGGGACAGGGGGACTTAATGAAAAACTGTTTTTT.

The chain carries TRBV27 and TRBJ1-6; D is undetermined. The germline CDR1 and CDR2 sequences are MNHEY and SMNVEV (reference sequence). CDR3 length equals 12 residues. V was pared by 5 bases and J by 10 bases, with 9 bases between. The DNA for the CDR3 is TGTGCCAGCAGTCCCCCGGGGTCACCCCTCCACTTT. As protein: CASSPPGSPLHF.

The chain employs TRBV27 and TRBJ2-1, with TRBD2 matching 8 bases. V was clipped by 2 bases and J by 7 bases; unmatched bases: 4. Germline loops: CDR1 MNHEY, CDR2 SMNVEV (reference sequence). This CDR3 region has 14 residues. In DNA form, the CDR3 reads TGTGCCAGCAGTTTACGCGGGAGGATTAATGAGCAGTTCTTC. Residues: CASSLRGRINEQFF.

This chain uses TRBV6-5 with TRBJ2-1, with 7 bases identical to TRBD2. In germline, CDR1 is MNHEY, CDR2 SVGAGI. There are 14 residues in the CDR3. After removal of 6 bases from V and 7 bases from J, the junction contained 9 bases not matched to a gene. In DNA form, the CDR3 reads TGTGCCAGCAGGCTAGGCGGGAGTTTGAATGAGCAGTTCTTC. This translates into CASRLGGSLNEQFF.

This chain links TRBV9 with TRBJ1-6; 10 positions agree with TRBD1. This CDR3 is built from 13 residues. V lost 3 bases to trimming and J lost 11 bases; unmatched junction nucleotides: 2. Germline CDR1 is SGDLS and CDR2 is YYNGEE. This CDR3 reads CASSGQGAAPLHF. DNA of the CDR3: TGTGCCAGCAGCGGACAGGGGGCAGCACCCCTCCACTTT.